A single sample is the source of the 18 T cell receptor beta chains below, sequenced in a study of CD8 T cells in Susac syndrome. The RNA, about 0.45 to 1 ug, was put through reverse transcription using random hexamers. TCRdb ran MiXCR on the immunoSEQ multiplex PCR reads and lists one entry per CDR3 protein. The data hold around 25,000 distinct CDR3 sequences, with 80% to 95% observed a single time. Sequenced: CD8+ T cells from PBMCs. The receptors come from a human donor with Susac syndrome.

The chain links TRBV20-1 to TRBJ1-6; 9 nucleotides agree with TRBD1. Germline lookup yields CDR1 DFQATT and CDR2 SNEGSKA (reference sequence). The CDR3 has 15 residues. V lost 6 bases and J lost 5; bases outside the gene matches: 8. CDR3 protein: CSAGTGPSDNSPLHF. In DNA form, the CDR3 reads TGCAGTGCGGGGACAGGGCCGTCAGATAATTCACCCCTCCACTTT.

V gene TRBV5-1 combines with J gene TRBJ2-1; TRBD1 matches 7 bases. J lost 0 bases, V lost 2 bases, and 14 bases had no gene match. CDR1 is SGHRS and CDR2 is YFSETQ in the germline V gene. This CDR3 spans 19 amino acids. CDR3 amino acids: CASSFSGTAIKSSYNEQFF. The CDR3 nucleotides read TGCGCCAGCAGCTTCTCCGGGACAGCCATCAAAAGCTCCTACAATGAGCAGTTCTTC.

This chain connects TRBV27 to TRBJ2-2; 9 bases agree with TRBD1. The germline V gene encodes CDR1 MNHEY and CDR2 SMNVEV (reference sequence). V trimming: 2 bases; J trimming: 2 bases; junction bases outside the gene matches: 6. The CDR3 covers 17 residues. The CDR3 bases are TGTGCCAGCAGTTTAACCGGGACAGGGTTTAACACCGGGGAGCTGTTTTTT. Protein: CASSLTGTGFNTGELFF.

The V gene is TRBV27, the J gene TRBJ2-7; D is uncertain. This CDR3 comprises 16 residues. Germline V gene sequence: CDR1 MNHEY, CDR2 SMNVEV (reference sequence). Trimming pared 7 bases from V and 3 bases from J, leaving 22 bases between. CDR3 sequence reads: CASTPSGGPLHYEQYF. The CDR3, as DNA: TGTGCCAGCACCCCCTCCGGTGGTCCCCTTCACTACGAGCAGTACTTC.

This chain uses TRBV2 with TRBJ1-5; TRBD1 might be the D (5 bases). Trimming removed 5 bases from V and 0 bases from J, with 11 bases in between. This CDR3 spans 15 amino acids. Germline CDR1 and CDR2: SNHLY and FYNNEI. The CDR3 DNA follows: TGTGCCAGCAGTTGGACGGGACGTAGCAATCAGCCCCAGCATTTT. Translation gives CASSWTGRSNQPQHF.

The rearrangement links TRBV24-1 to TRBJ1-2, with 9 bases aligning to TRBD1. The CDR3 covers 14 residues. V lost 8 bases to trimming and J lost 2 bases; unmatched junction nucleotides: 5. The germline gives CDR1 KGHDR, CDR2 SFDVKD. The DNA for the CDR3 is TGTGCCACCACCGATGGGACAGGGAACTATGGCTACACCTTC. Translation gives CATTDGTGNYGYTF.

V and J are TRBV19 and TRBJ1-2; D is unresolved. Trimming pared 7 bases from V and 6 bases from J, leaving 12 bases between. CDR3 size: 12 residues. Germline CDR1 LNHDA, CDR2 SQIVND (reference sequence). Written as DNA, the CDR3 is TGTGCCAGTAACGAGGGCGCCCATGGCTACACCTTC. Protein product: CASNEGAHGYTF.

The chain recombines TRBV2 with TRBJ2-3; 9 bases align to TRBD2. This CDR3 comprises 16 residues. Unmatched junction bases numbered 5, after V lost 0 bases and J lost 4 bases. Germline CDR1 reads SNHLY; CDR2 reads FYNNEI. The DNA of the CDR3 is TGTGCCAGCAGTGAAGCGCTTCGACTAGCGGCAGATACGCAGTATTTT. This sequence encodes CASSEALRLAADTQYF.

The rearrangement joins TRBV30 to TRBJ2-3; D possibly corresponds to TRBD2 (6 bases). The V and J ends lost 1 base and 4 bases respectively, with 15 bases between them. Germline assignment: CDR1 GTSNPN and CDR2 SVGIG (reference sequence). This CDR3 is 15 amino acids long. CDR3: CAWSGGDLLADTQYF. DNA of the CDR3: TGTGCCTGGAGTGGGGGGGATTTGCTAGCAGATACGCAGTATTTT.

This CDR3 is CASTLWSGARHNEQFF. CDR3 DNA: TGTGCCAGCACTCTTTGGTCAGGGGCTAGGCACAATGAGCAGTTCTTC. The chain employs TRBV27 and TRBJ2-1; D is perhaps TRBD1 (6 bases). The V end was cut by 7 bases, the J end by 5 bases, with 21 bases between. In germline, CDR1 is MNHEY, CDR2 SMNVEV (reference sequence). The CDR3 extends over 16 amino acids.

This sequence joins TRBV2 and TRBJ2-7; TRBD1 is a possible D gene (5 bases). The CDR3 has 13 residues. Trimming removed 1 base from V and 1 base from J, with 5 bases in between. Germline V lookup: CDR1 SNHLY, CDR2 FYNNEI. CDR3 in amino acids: CASSEGQSYEQYF. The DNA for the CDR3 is TGTGCCAGCAGTGAAGGACAGTCCTACGAGCAGTACTTC.

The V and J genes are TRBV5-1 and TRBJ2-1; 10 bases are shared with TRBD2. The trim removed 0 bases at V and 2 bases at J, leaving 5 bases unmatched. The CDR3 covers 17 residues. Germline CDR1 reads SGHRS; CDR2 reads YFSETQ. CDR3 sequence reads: CASSLVGLAATYNEQFF. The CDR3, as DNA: TGCGCCAGCAGCTTGGTCGGACTAGCGGCTACCTACAATGAGCAGTTCTTC.

CDR3 DNA sequence: TGTGCCATAGGGGAGCTTAAGGAGACCCAGTACTTC. The encoded protein is CAIGELKETQYF. This chain connects TRBV5-4 to TRBJ2-5; perhaps D is TRBD1 or TRBD2 (5 bases each). The V gene lost 9 bases and the J gene lost 5 bases, with 14 bases spanning the gap. Germline assignment: CDR1 SGHNT and CDR2 YYREEE (reference sequence). The CDR3 sequence is 12 residues long.

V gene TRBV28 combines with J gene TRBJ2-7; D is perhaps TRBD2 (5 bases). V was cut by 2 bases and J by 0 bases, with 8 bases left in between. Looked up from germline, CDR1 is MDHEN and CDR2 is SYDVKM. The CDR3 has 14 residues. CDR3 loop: CASSLAGSSYEQYF. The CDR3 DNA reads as TGTGCCAGCAGTTTAGCTGGGAGCTCCTACGAGCAGTACTTC.

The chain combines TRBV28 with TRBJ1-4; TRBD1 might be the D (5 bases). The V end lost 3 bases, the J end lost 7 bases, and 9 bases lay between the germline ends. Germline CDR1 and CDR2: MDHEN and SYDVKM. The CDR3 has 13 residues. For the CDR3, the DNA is TGTGCCAGCAGTTTGGGGGAGGGTGAAAAACTGTTTTTT. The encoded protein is CASSLGEGEKLFF.

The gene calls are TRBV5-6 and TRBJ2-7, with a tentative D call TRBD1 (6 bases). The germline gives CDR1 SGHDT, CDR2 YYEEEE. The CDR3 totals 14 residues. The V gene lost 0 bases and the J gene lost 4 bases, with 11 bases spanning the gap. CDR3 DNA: TGTGCCAGCAGCTTGGATCGGGACATATACGAGCAGTACTTC. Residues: CASSLDRDIYEQYF. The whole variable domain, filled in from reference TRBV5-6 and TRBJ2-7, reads DAGVTQSPTHLIKTRGQQVTLRCSPKSGHDTVSWYQQALGQGPQFIFQYYEEEERQRGNFPDRFSGHQFPNYSSELNVNALLLGDSALYLCASSLDRDIYEQYFGPGTRLTVT.

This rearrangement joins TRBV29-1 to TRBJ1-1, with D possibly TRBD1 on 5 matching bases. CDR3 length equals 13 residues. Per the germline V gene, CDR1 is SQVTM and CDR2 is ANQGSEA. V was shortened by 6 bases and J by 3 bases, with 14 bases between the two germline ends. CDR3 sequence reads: CSVWPGIYTEAFF. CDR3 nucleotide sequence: TGCAGCGTCTGGCCAGGGATTTACACTGAAGCTTTCTTT.

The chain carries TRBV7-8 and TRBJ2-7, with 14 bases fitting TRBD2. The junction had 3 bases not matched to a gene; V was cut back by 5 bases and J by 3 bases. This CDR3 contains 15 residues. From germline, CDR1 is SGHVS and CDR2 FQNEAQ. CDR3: CASSPGTSGGYEQYF. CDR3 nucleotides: TGTGCCAGCAGCCCTGGGACTAGCGGGGGCTACGAGCAGTACTTC.